What follows are 2 T cell receptor beta chains derived from one specimen sequenced in a study of CD8 T cells in Susac syndrome. Random hexamers primed reverse transcription of roughly 0.5 to 1 ug RNA. One entry per CDR3 protein results from TCRdb running MiXCR on the immunoSEQ multiplex PCR reads. The table lists around 81,000 distinct CDR3 sequences, approximately 93% of them singletons, with more than 0.8% in the top ten. Sequencing was performed on CD8+ T cells from PBMCs. All receptors come from a human donor with Susac syndrome.

This clonotype was seen just once. This chain links TRBV28 with TRBJ2-5; TRBD1 matches 8 bases. V lost 6 bases, J lost 0 bases, and 12 bases stayed unmatched. Germline V gene sequence: CDR1 MDHEN, CDR2 SYDVKM. CDR3 length: 17 residues. The CDR3 here is CASRADLGDRYQETQYF. The DNA for the CDR3 is TGTGCCAGCAGGGCTGACCTGGGGGACAGGTACCAAGAGACCCAGTACTTC.

The chain joins TRBV12-3 or TRBV12-4 to TRBJ1-1; no clear D. The CDR3 totals 12 residues. V was cut by 4 bases and J by 1 base, with 4 bases left in between. The DNA of the CDR3 is TGTGCCAGCAGTTCACAGAACACTGAAGCTTTCTTT. Amino acids: CASSSQNTEAFF.